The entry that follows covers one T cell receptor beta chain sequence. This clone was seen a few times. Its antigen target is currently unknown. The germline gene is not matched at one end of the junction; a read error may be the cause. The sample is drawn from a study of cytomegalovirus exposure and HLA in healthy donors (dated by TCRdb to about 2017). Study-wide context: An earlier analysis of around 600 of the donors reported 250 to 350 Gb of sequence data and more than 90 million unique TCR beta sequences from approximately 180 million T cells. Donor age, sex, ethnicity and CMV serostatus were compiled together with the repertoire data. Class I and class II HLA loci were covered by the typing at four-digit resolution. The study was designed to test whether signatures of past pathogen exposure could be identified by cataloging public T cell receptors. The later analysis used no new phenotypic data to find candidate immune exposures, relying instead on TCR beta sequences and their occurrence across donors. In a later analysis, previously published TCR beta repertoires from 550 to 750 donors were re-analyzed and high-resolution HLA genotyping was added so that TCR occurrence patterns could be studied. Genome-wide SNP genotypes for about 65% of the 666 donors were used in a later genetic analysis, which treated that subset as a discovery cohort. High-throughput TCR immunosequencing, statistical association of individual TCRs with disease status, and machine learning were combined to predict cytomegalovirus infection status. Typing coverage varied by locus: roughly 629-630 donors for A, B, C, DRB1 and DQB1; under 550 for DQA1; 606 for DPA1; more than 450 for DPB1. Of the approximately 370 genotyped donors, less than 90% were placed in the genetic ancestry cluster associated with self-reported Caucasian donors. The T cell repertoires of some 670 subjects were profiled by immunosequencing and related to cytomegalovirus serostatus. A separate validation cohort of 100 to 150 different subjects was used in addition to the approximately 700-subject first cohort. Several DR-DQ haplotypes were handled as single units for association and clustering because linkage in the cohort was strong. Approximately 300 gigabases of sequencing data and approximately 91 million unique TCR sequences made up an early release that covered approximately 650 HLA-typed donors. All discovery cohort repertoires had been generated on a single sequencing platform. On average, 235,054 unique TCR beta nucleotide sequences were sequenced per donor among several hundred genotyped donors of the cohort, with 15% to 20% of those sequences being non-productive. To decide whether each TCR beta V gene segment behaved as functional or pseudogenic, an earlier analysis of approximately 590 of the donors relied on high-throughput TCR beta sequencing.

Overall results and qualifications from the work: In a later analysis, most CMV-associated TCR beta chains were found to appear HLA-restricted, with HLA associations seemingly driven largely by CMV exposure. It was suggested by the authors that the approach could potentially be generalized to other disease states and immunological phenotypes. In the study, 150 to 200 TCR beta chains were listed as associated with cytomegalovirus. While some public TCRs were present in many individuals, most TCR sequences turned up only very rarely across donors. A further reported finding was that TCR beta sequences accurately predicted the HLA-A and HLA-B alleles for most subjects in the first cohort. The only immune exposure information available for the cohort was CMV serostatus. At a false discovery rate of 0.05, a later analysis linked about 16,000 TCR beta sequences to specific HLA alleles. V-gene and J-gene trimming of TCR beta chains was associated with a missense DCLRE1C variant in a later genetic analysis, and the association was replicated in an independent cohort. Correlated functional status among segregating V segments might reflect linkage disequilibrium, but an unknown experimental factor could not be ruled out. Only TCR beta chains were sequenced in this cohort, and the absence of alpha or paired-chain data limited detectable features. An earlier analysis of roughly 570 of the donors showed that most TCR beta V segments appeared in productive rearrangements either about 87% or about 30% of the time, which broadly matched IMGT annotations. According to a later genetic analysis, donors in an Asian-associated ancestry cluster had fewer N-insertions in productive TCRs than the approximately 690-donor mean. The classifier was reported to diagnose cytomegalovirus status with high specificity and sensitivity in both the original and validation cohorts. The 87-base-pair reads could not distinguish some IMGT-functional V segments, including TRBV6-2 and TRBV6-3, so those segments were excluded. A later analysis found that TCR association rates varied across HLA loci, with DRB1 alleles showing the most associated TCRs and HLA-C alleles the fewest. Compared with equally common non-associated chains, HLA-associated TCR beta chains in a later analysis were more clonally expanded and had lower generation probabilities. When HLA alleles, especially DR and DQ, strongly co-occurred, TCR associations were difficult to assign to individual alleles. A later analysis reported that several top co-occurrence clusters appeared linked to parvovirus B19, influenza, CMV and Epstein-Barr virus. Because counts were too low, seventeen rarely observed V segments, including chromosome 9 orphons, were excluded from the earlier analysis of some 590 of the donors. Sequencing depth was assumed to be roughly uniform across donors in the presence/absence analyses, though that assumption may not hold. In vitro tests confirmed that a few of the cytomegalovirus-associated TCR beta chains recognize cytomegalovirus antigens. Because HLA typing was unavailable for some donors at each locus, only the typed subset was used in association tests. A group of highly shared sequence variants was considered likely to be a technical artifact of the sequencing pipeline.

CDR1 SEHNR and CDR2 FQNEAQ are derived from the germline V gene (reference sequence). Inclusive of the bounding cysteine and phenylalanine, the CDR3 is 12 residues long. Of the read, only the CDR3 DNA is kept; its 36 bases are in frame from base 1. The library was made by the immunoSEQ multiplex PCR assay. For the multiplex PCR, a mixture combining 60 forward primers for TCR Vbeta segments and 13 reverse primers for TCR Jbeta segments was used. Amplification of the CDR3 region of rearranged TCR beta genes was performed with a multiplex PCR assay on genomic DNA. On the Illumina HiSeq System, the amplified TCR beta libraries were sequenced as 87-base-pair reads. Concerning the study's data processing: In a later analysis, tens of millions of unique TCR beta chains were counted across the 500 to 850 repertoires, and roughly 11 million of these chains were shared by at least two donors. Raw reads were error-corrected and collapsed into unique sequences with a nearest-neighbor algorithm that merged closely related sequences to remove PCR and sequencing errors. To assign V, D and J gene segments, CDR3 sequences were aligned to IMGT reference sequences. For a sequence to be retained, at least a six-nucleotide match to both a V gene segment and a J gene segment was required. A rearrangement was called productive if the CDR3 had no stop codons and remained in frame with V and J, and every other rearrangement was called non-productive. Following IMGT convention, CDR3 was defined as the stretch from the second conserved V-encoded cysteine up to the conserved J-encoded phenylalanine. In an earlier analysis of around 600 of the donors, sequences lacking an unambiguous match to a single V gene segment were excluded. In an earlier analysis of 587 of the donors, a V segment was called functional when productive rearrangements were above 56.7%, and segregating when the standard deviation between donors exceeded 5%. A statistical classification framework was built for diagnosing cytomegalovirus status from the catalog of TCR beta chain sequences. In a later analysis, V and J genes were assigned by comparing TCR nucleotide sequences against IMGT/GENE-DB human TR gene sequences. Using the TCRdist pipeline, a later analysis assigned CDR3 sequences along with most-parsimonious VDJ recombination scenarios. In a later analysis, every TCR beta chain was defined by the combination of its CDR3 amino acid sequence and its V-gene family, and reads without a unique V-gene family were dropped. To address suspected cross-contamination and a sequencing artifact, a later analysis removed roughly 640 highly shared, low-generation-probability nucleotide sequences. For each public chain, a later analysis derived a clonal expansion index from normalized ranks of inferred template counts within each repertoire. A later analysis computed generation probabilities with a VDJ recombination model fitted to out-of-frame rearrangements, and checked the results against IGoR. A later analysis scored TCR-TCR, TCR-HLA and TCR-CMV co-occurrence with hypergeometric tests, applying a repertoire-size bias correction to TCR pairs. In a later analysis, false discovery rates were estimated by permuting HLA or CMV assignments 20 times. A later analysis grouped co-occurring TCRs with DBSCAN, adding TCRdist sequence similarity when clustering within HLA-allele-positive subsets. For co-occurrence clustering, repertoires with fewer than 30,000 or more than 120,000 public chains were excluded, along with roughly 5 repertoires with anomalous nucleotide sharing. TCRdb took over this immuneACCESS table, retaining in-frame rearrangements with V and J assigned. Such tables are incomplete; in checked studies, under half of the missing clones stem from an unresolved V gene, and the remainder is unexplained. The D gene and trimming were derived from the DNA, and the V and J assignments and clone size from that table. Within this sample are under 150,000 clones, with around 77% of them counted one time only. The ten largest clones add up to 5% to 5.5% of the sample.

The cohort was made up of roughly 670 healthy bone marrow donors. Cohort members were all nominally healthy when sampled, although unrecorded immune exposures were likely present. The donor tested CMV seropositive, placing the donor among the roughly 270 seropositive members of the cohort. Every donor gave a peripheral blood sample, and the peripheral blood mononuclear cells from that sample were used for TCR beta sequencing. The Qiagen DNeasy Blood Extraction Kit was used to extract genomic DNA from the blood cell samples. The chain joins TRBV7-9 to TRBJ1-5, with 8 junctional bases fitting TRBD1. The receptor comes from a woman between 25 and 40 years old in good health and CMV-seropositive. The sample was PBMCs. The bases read TGTTCCAGCGCAGGGGGCTCTCAGCCCCAGCATTTT. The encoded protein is CSSAGGSQPQHF.